The T cell receptor (beta chain) under discussion was sequenced for a study of T cells after yellow fever vaccination (dated 2019 in TCRdb). Notes on the research overall: Libraries from fractions with low cell numbers were prepared with the SMART-Seq v4 Ultra Low Input RNA kit. Bulk TCR alpha and beta repertoires were sequenced longitudinally to track T-cell clones before and after primary and booster YFV17D yellow fever vaccination. Two healthy male donors made up the cohort, one aged 18 to 30 years and the other aged 30 to 40 years. Bulk PBMC replicates and cell subsets were isolated from blood drawn at multiple timepoints before and after both primary and secondary immunization. Points the paper makes about the study in general: Computational filtering was required because FACS-sorted repertoires could contain abundant contaminating clonotypes from the bulk population. After the booster, most of the clones that had expanded following primary vaccination were detected again (approximately 95% of CD4 and around 88% of CD8), which suggests that memory was broadly maintained. Only a couple of donors were included in the study, so the extent to which the findings can be generalized is limited. The secondary T-cell response was found to be weaker but faster than the primary response, with a peak reached on day 5 rather than on day 15. A small fraction of clonotypes showed up in both the CD4 and CD8 compartments, probably as a result of convergent recombination.

Sequencing was performed on an Illumina NovaSeq 6000. TCR cDNA was synthesized by 5'RACE template switching, through which a universal primer site and unique molecular identifiers were introduced. Priming for cDNA synthesis came from both the TCR alpha and TCR beta constant segments. Library amplification involved two PCR steps, and the second step added sample barcodes and sequencing adapters. Libraries were sequenced on Illumina HiSeq 2500 (2x100 bp) or NovaSeq (2x150 bp). From the authors' description of their analysis: MIGEC handled demultiplexing of reads and collapsing into UMI consensus sequences, while MiXCR performed V(D)J alignment. Using edgeR on replicate PBMC samples, clonotypes were called vaccine-responding if FDR was below 0.01 and the log2 fold change was above 5 up to day 15. Bulk clonotypes were assigned CD4 or CD8 identity according to which sequenced CD4 or CD8 repertoire held them at higher abundance. The raw public reads went through TCRdb reprocessing: fastp at Q25, MiXCR clone calling, in-frame beta chains kept. Rows are combined by CDR3 protein, so each entry shows the most common genes and DNA. The V and J calls come from TCRdb's annotation, not from the publication. Counted in this sample were roughly 310,000 distinct CDR3 sequences; 3.6% of them appeared once. The ten largest clones add up to 23% of the sample.

Per the publication, the treatment or condition label means: live attenuated yellow fever vaccine strain. At every blood-draw timepoint, two biological replicates of bulk PBMCs were collected. PBMCs were isolated from peripheral blood using a standard Ficoll-Paque protocol. RNA was extracted with TriZol from bulk PBMCs, CD4 and CD8 fractions, and dextramer-positive and dextramer-negative fractions. V loses 9 bases of germline sequence and J loses 5 bases, and the interval between the two ends is 13 bases. CDR1 LNHNV and CDR2 YYDKDF are derived from the germline V gene (reference sequence). The CDR3 runs 12 amino acids, cysteine and phenylalanine included. Just CDR3 DNA is preserved here, 36 bases in frame from base 1. The sample holds many counts of this clonotype. Its cognate antigen has yet to be identified. There are no base qualities to consult, and no much larger clone falls within one base.

The chain is assembled from TRBV15 and TRBJ2-5; the D gene is not confidently resolved. The sequence was obtained from a man younger than 30 who received the YFV17D yellow fever vaccine. The sequencing here drew on PBMCs, taken on the day of the yellow fever booster vaccination. The DNA sequence is given as TGTGCCACGTCGGAAGCTTATGAGACCCAGTACTTC. Its protein is CATSEAYETQYF.